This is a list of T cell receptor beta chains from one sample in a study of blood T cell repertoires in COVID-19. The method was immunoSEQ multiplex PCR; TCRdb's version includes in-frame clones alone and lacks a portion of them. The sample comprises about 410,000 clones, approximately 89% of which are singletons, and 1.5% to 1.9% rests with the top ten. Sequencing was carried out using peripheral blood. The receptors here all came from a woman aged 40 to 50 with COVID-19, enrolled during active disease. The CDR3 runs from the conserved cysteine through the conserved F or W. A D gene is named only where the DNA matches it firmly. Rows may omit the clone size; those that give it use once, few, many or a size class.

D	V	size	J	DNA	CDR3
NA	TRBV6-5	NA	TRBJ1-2	TGTGCCAGCAGCTTTGGGCAGGGCACTAACTATGGCTACACCTTC	CASSFGQGTNYGYTF
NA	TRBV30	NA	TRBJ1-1	TGTGCCTGGAGTTCTTCGGCAGGGTGGACTGAAGCTTTCTTT	CAWSSSAGWTEAFF
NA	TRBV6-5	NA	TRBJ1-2	TGTGCCAGCAGTCGAACCGACAGACTCTATGGCTACACCTTC	CASSRTDRLYGYTF
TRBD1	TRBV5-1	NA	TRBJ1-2	TGCGCCAGCAGCCCGACCGGGACAGGGGCCTTCTATGGCTACACCTTC	CASSPTGTGAFYGYTF
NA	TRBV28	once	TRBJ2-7	TGTGCCAGCAGTTTAGGGGCACCTGATTACGAGCAGTACTTC	CASSLGAPDYEQYF
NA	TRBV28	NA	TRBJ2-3	TGTGCCAGCAGTTCCCCTTCCCCGGGCACAGATACGCAGTATTTT	CASSSPSPGTDTQYF
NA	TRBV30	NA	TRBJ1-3	TGTGCCTGGAACAGGGGAAACACCATATATTTT	CAWNRGNTIYF
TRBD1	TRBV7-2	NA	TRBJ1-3	TGTGCCAGCAGCTTAGAAGGGACAGGGGTTCCAAACACCATATATTTT	CASSLEGTGVPNTIYF
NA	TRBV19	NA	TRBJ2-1	TGTGCCAGTAGTACCCCCGGGACTCTCGATGAGCAGTTCTTC	CASSTPGTLDEQFF
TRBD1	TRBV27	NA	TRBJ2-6	TGTGCCAGCAGCCCCGGGACAGGGCACTCTGGGGCCAACGTCCTGACTTTC	CASSPGTGHSGANVLTF
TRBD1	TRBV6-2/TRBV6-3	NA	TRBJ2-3	TGTGCCAGCAGTCCGGGACAGGGAAGCACAGATACGCAGTATTTT	CASSPGQGSTDTQYF
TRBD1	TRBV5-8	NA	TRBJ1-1	TGTGCCAGCAGCTTTGACAGGGTCACTGAAGCTTTCTTT	CASSFDRVTEAFF
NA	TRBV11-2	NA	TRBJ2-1	TGTGCCAGCAGATATGCGGGGTTCTCCTACAATGAGCAGTTCTTC	CASRYAGFSYNEQFF
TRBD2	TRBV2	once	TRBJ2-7	TGTGCCAGCAGTGACCCCTGGGTAGCGGGAGCCTTCTCCTACGAGCAGTACTTC	CASSDPWVAGAFSYEQYF
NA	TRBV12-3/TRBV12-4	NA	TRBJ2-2	TGTGCCAGCAGTTGGAACTACGCCGGGGAGCTGTTTTTT	CASSWNYAGELFF
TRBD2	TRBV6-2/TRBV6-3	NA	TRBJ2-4	TGTGCCAGCAGTTACCTAGCGGGGCTAGCCAAAAACATTCAGTACTTC	CASSYLAGLAKNIQYF
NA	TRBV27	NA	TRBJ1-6	TGTGCCAGCAGTTTATCGGGTTTGAGACAGAGCTATAATTCACCCCTCCACTTT	CASSLSGLRQSYNSPLHF
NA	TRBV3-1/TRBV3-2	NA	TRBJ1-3	TGTGCCAGCAGCCGGGACACAATTTCTGGAAACACCATATATTTT	CASSRDTISGNTIYF
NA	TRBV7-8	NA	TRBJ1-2	TGTGCCAGCAGCTGGGGGGGAGATGGCTACACCTTC	CASSWGGDGYTF
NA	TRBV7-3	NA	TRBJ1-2	TGTGCCAGCAGCTTAGGGCAGGGAACGGGTGGCTACACCTTC	CASSLGQGTGGYTF
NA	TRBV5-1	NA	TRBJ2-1	TGCGCCAGCAGCTTGATAGCCAACAATGAGCAGTTCTTC	CASSLIANNEQFF
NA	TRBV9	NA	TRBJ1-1	TGTGCCAGCAGCGTAACCTACGACAGGATGAACACTGAAGCTTTCTTT	CASSVTYDRMNTEAFF
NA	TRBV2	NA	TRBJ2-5	TGTGCCAGCAGTGCCACTCAAGAGACCCAGTACTTC	CASSATQETQYF
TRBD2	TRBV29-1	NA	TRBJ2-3	TGCAGCGTTAAACGGGGGACTAGCGGGGCAGATACGCAGTATTTT	CSVKRGTSGADTQYF
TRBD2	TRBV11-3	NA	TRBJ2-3	TGTGCCAGCAGCTTGGGGACTAGCGGGAGAACTGGTACGCAGTATTTT	CASSLGTSGRTGTQYF
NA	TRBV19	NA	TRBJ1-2	TGTGCCAGTACCGATCGTCGGGGGTCCACATTTTATGGCTACACCTTC	CASTDRRGSTFYGYTF
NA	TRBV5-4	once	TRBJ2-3	TGTGCCAGCAGCTTTCGCGACACGGATACGCAGTATTTT	CASSFRDTDTQYF
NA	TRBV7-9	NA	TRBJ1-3	TGTGCCAGCAGCCCTGAATGGAGCTCTGGAAACACCATATATTTT	CASSPEWSSGNTIYF
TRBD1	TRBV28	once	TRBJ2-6	TGTGCCACTAAACCAGGGGGCCCCTCCTCTGGGGCCAACGTCCTGACTTTC	CATKPGGPSSGANVLTF
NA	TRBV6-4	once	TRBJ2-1	TGTGCCAGCAGTGATCAGGGTGGGACCTACAATGAGCAGTTCTTC	CASSDQGGTYNEQFF
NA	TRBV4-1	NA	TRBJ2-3	TGCGCCAGCAGCCAAGACAGGGTCGCCACAGATACGCAGTATTTT	CASSQDRVATDTQYF
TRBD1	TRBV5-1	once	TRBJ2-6	TGCGCCAGCAGCTTGTGGACAGGGAACCTAATAACTGGGGCCAACGTCCTGACTTTC	CASSLWTGNLITGANVLTF
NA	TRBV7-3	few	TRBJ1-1	TGTGCCAGCAGCCCTATGTTGGGGAGCACTGAAGCTTTCTTT	CASSPMLGSTEAFF
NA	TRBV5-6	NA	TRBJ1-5	TGTGCCAGCAGCTCCTCCCGGGAGGTTACGCAGCCCCAGCATTTT	CASSSSREVTQPQHF
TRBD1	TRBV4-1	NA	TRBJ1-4	TGCGCCAGCAGCCAACCTGACAGGGCAGGGGAAAAACTGTTTTTT	CASSQPDRAGEKLFF